Below, 15 T cell receptor beta chains from the same sample are listed, as sequenced in a study of shared clonotypes between healthy human individuals. Profiled with immunoSEQ multiplex PCR; TCRdb holds only in-frame clones, not every one. The table has around 500,000 clones, over 70% seen once. Source material: PBMCs. The receptor source for this set is a woman aged 40 to 50 in good health. Some clones in this sample may be carry-over from other donors' samples.

In this sample, this clone turned up a few times. J is TRBJ2-7 and V is TRBV7-8; 7 bases agree with TRBD2. Germline V gives CDR1 SGHVS, CDR2 FQNEAQ. This CDR3 contains 15 residues. V lost 5 bases to trimming and J lost 6 bases; unmatched junction nucleotides: 13. The CDR3 nucleotides are TGTGCCAGCAGCGACCCTCTTTCCTGGGGGGGCGAGCAGTACTTC. Amino acid sequence: CASSDPLSWGGEQYF.

To note about this clone: This may arise from a read error, as a much more abundant clone is one base away. The chain joins TRBV5-4 to TRBJ2-5; the match to TRBD2 covers 8 bases. This CDR3 is 15 amino acids long. Per germline, CDR1 SGHNT and CDR2 YYREEE (reference sequence). The CDR3 sequence is CAGSRGGPGGETQYF. CDR3 nucleotides: TGTGCCGGCAGCCGGGGGGGACCAGGAGGCGAGACCCAGTACTTC.

J is TRBJ1-1 and V is TRBV5-1, with TRBD1 matching over 8 bases. The CDR3 loop spans 12 amino acids. The germline gives CDR1 SGHRS, CDR2 YFSETQ. V was clipped by 4 bases and J by 7 bases; unmatched bases: 3. This chain's CDR3 is CASSPRGREAFF. The CDR3 nucleotides are TGCGCCAGCAGCCCCAGGGGGCGTGAAGCTTTCTTT.

In its sample, this clone was seen once. The chain carries TRBV2 and TRBJ1-3, with TRBD1 matching over 9 bases. The junction had 2 bases not matched to a gene; V was cut back by 5 bases and J by 0 bases. Germline V gene data show CDR1 as SNHLY and CDR2 as FYNNEI. The CDR3 is 15 amino acids. CDR3 sequence: CASSLDRGSGNTIYF. As DNA, the CDR3 is TGTGCCAGCAGTTTGGACAGGGGCTCTGGAAACACCATATATTTT.

Note on this clone: This likely traces to a read error, being one base from a far larger clone. This chain joins TRBV11-2 and TRBJ2-6; 10 bases match TRBD1. Germline V gene lookup returns CDR1 SGHAT and CDR2 FQNNGV. This CDR3 is built from 18 residues. V was clipped by 4 bases and J by 3 bases; unmatched bases: 9. The DNA of the CDR3 is TGTGCCAGCAGCTCCGCCCGGGACAGGGGTTATGGGGCCAACGTCCTGACTTTC. Amino acids: CASSSARDRGYGANVLTF.

The chain carries TRBV9 and TRBJ2-2; TRBD1 matches at 8 bases. Germline V CDR1 and CDR2: SGDLS, YYNGEE. The CDR3 has 17 residues. The V segment lost 3 bases and the J segment 4 bases; nucleotides outside the gene matches: 11. The CDR3 loop reads CASSATRDRSFTGELFF. The CDR3 region has the DNA TGTGCCAGCAGCGCCACCCGGGACAGGTCTTTCACCGGGGAGCTGTTTTTT.

The rearrangement links TRBV21-1 to TRBJ1-1; whether TRBD1, the table's D call, matches the DNA was not checked. TRBV21-1 is given as a pseudogene. The CDR3 is 17 amino acids. The CDR3, as DNA: TGTGCCAGCAGCAAAGATTCAGGGGTTGGGGAGAACACTGAAGCTTTCTTT. As protein: CASSKDSGVGENTEAFF.

This sequence joins TRBV30 and TRBJ2-1, with 8 nucleotides matching TRBD2. Trimming at V came to 6 bases and at J to 2 bases, leaving 6 bases not matched to a gene. Germline V gene sequence: CDR1 GTSNPN, CDR2 SVGIG (reference sequence). The CDR3 has 14 residues. The CDR3 is CACQGLVAYNEQFF. CDR3 DNA: TGTGCCTGCCAGGGACTAGTGGCCTACAATGAGCAGTTCTTC.

This clone was counted a single time. This chain uses TRBV7-8 with TRBJ2-7; 7 bases agree with TRBD1. This CDR3 contains 14 residues. Germline V gene sequence: CDR1 SGHVS, CDR2 FQNEAQ. V lost 7 bases to trimming and J lost 4 bases; unmatched junction nucleotides: 10. The CDR3 region is CASTQGQGEYEQYF. The CDR3 nucleotides read TGTGCCAGCACCCAAGGGCAGGGGGAATACGAGCAGTACTTC.

The chain combines TRBV30 with TRBJ1-1, with 8 positions matching TRBD1. The V and J ends lost 5 bases and 5 bases, in that order; junction bases with no gene match: 7. The CDR3 length is 13 residues. Germline CDR1 is GTSNPN and CDR2 is SVGIG (reference sequence). The chain's CDR3 is CAWRDRPPTEAFF. As DNA, the CDR3 is TGTGCCTGGCGGGACAGGCCACCAACTGAAGCTTTCTTT.

This clone has at least ten counts. The rearrangement links TRBV7-8 to TRBJ2-3, with TRBD2 identical over 12 bases. This CDR3 has 18 amino acids. CDR1 is SGHVS, CDR2 FQNEAQ, per germline. Losses at the gene ends were 1 base for V and 4 bases for J; bases not matched to a gene: 9. This chain's CDR3 is CASSLEASGRAWADTQYF. CDR3 sequence (DNA): TGTGCCAGCAGCTTAGAGGCTAGCGGGAGGGCATGGGCAGATACGCAGTATTTT.

The genes are TRBV11-1 and TRBJ2-2; D not resolved. This CDR3 comprises 12 residues. Per the germline V gene, CDR1 is SGHAT and CDR2 is FQDESV (reference sequence). V was clipped by 1 base and J by 6 bases, with 3 bases between them. The CDR3 nucleotides are TGTGCCAGCAGCTTAGTTCCCGGGGAGCTGTTTTTT. It encodes CASSLVPGELFF. Looking up the rest from reference TRBV11-1 and TRBJ2-2 gives the full variable domain: EAEVAQSPRYKITEKSQAVAFWCDPISGHATLYWYRQILGQGPELLVQFQDESVVDDSQLPKDRFSAERLKGVDSTLKIQPAELGDSAMYLCASSLVPGELFFGEGSRLTVL.

The chain couples TRBV2 to TRBJ2-6, with a weak D call TRBD2 (6 bases). V shed 4 bases and J shed 3 bases, with 16 bases lying between them. The germline CDR1 and CDR2 sequences are SNHLY and FYNNEI. The CDR3 runs 17 residues. The CDR3 coding sequence is TGTGCCAGCAGTGTAAACGGGAGAGGGGTTGGGGCCAACGTCCTGACTTTC. Translation: CASSVNGRGVGANVLTF.

On this clone itself: A read error likely explains this, since a far larger clone differs by one base. Other DNA sequences within the sample encode an identical CDR3. This chain connects TRBV25-1 to TRBJ1-1; D remains unclear. V was trimmed by 3 bases and J by 6 bases, leaving 5 bases between them. The CDR3 is 11 residues long. Germline lookup yields CDR1 MGHDK and CDR2 SYGVNS. The CDR3 reads CASSDSAEAFF. The CDR3 coding sequence is TGTGCCAGCAGTGACTCAGCTGAAGCTTTCTTT. The variable domain in full, with the rest retrieved from reference TRBV25-1 and TRBJ1-1, is EADIYQTPRYLVIGTGKKITLECSQTMGHDKMYWYQQDPGMELHLIHYSYGVNSTEKGDLSSESTVSRIRTEHFPLTLESARPSHTSQYLCASSDSAEAFFGQGTRLTVV.

The chain uses TRBV7-3 and TRBJ2-2, with 12 bases aligning to TRBD2. CDR1 and CDR2 from the germline V gene are SGHTA and FQGTGA. Trimming removed 4 bases from V and 8 bases from J; junction bases left unmatched: 11. The CDR3 consists of 17 residues. This chain's CDR3 is CASSSLPRLAGVGELFF. Written as DNA, the CDR3 is TGTGCCAGCAGCTCCTTACCCCGACTAGCGGGAGTGGGGGAGCTGTTTTTT.